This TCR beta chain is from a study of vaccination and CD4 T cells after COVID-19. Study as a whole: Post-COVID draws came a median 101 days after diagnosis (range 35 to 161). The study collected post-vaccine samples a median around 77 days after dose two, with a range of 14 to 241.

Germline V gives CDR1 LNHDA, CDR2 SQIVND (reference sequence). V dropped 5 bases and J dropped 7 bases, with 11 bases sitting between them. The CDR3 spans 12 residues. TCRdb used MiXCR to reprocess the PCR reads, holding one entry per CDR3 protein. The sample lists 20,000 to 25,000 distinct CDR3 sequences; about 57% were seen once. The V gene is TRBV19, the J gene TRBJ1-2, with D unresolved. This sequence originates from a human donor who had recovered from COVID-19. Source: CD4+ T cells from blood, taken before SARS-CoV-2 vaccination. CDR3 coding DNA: TGTGCCAGTAGTCGCTCCATAAGTGGCTACACCTTC. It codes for CASSRSISGYTF.